The rows below give T cell receptor beta chains drawn from one sample of a study of cytomegalovirus exposure and HLA in healthy donors. Libraries were prepared by immunoSEQ multiplex PCR; TCRdb keeps only in-frame clonotypes and omits some of them. The sample holds roughly 180,000 clones, about 77% seen once. Sequencing used PBMCs. These receptors all come from a man younger than 45 in good health and CMV-seronegative. The conserved cysteine and the conserved F or W are not part of the CDR3 here. Each record gives: CDR3 protein, V gene.

CDR3: ASRPGTGNQPQH
V: TRBV28

CDR3: ASSPREGGYSGNTIY
V: TRBV4-1

CDR3: ASQPWTANTGELF
V: TRBV19

CDR3: ASSYVASGRHEQY
V: TRBV6-5

CDR3: ASSRGPAYEQY
V: TRBV6-6

CDR3: ASSELTISYEQY
V: TRBV25-1

CDR3: ATSRVAGVGEQY
V: TRBV15

CDR3: ASSDLGTPNTEAF
V: TRBV6-1

CDR3: ASSKPGQLTEAF
V: TRBV27

CDR3: ASTDKGGYSGANVLT
V: TRBV19

CDR3: ASSINSRAVGAF
V: TRBV19

CDR3: ASSPGTSHSGNTIY
V: TRBV7-8

CDR3: ASSVRESSYEQY
V: TRBV6-1

CDR3: ATSRDPGSAAKNIQY
V: TRBV15

CDR3: AISGGGRVGNEAF
V: TRBV10-3

CDR3: ASSGTGRFGDNQPQH
V: TRBV28

CDR3: ASTSLGGRAINEQF
V: TRBV28

CDR3: ASSYRPSVDEQY
V: TRBV6-5

CDR3: ASRRGPLNTGELF
V: TRBV7-3

CDR3: ASSRTGALRTQY
V: TRBV25-1

CDR3: ASSVGGGGVSEQY
V: TRBV9

CDR3: SGGQLGEQY
V: TRBV29-1

CDR3: ASRGTSGGAGIQY
V: TRBV7-2

CDR3: ASSQREEQY
V: TRBV7-2

CDR3: ASSYGTGPNYGYT
V: TRBV11-2

CDR3: ASRTTSGSNEQF
V: TRBV5-8

CDR3: ASSYRGTYEQY
V: TRBV2

CDR3: ASSLTQGHEQF
V: TRBV19

CDR3: ASSTGTHYNEQF
V: TRBV7-9

CDR3: ASSQDLGGGASKNIQY
V: TRBV4-3

CDR3: AWKPGLASYEQY
V: TRBV30

CDR3: ASSYTSGSSYEQY
V: TRBV11-2

CDR3: SVVASGEPMDTQY
V: TRBV29-1

CDR3: ASSQYGTGDRYNSPLH
V: TRBV14

CDR3: ASSSSPYEQY
V: TRBV7-9

CDR3: ASSARGPSSYNSPLH
V: TRBV9

CDR3: ASSQDRGGTDTQY
V: TRBV13

CDR3: ASSLFSGSSLEQY
V: TRBV7-2

CDR3: AWSVLESSYEQY
V: TRBV30

CDR3: ASSLETGGYNEQF
V: TRBV7-2

CDR3: ASRATSSGANVLT
V: TRBV6-5

CDR3: ASSGRDRAIYGYT
V: TRBV19

CDR3: ASSMGGLNYGYT
V: TRBV2

CDR3: ASSGPRAGGPGNTIY
V: TRBV2

CDR3: ASSTSEEYTEAF
V: TRBV28

CDR3: ATRDRLNTEAF
V: TRBV15

CDR3: ASKGGGPFYEQY
V: TRBV11-2

CDR3: ASSEAGTNYGYT
V: TRBV2

CDR3: ASSPGTGISHEQF
V: TRBV5-1